Below, one T cell receptor beta chain is given with its context. There is no known antigen for this receptor. No per-base quality is available; no much larger clone lies one base away. TCR beta CDR3 regions were amplified from RNA transcripts. For the first round of RT-PCR on the TCR CDR3, the HTBI primer set was used together with the Qiagen OneStep RT-PCR kit. Libraries were constructed in a second round of multiplex PCR, after which size selection and purification were performed. Sequencing of the libraries was done on an Illumina HiSeq2000 using paired-end 100 bp reads. Processing in the source paper ran as follows. SOAPnuke was used to process the raw data, with reads discarded if the reads contained adapters or uncalled bases, had a mean Phred below 15, or lacked an exact constant-primer or identifier match. COPE v1.2.5 was used to merge high-quality paired reads, and clonotypes were defined as unique nucleotide sequences. Clonotypes were aligned to IMGT TRBV, TRBD and TRBJ reference segments using MiTCR v1.1. Only V-J combinations with frequency above 0.0001, covering 99.2% of repertoires, were analysed. A TCS score was defined as the ratio of F50 (clonal expansion) to E x V (chaos), with BLOSUM62-based TCRdist applied between CDR3 peptides within each V-J. Welch's t-statistics and random forest reduced around 520 V-J features to 13, which were used in a naive Bayes classifier (R e1071). TCRdb reanalyzed the raw reads on its own, using fastp at Q25 for trimming and MiXCR for clone calling, and kept in-frame beta chains. Each entry is one CDR3 protein sequence, shown with its most common DNA and genes. The V and J calls, along with clone size, are taken from TCRdb and not from the paper's own processing. In all, the sample holds around 600,000 distinct CDR3 sequences, and 13% to 15% of those were seen once. The leading ten clones occupy about 7% of the sample.

Ophthalmopathy patients had moderately to severely active disease, with a Clinical Activity Score of 3 or more, a NOSPECS grade of 4 or more, and a disease duration of less than 3 months. Any patient with an uncontrolled infection, another autoimmune disease, pregnancy or lactation was excluded. Diagnoses were established on the basis of clinical symptoms, serum thyroxine and TRAb, thyroid ultrasound, and orbital computed tomography. Ficoll-Paque density gradient centrifugation was used to isolate PBMCs from 9.5 to 10 ml of fresh peripheral blood. Total RNA was extracted using Trizol reagent, and RNA quality was assessed on an Agilent 2100 Bioanalyzer. These data originate in a study of T cells in Graves' hyperthyroidism and ophthalmopathy (dated by TCRdb to the late 2010s). As for the study more broadly: Peripheral blood samples were taken at the time of initial diagnosis, prior to any treatment. TCR V-J signatures able to tell the groups apart were searched for in a discovery cohort of 95 to 100 patients, of whom around 42 had Graves' ophthalmopathy and around 58 had stable Graves' hyperthyroidism. An independent validation cohort of some 18 hyperthyroidism patients and 17 patients who later progressed to ophthalmopathy tested prospective prediction of ophthalmopathy. The 100 discovery patients were randomly split 7:3 into training and test sets. The study also compared thyroid tissue and blood T-cell repertoires from about six Graves' hyperthyroidism patients. Once sampling was done, hyperthyroidism patients were given methimazole at a starting dose of 30 mg daily, whereas ophthalmopathy patients were given high-dose intravenous methylprednisolone. The paper describes TCR Vbeta CDR3 sequencing of around 130 peripheral blood samples, made up of roughly 45 ophthalmopathy patients, 70 to 75 hyperthyroidism patients and 17 progressor patients. Paper-wide results and their limitations: A model built on a 13 V-J signature distinguished ophthalmopathy from stable hyperthyroidism, reaching around 88% sensitivity and 81.08% specificity in cross-validation and 80%/75% in testing. During validation, the model predicted progression to ophthalmopathy a median of roughly six months ahead of onset, with more than 55% sensitivity and about 72% specificity. Most expanded thyroid clonotypes (frequency above 0.001) were also detected in blood, suggesting blood repertoires may reflect thyroid immune responses. Sample size was not statistically predetermined, and investigators were not blinded to group allocation.

The germline V gene supplies CDR1 SGHNT and CDR2 YENEEA. V is cut back by 6 bases and J by 5 bases, with 6 bases in the junction unmatched. The CDR3 holds 14 amino acids from the cysteine to the phenylalanine. The read is trimmed to its CDR3 DNA, 42 bases read in frame from base 1. Sequenced input: blood. This TCR was sampled from a young woman with Graves' ophthalmopathy. The V gene is TRBV11-3 and the J gene is TRBJ1-4; 7 bases in the middle match TRBD1. The CDR3 here reads CASRPRGRNEKLFF. The bases read TGTGCCAGCAGACCAAGGGGGCGGAATGAAAAACTGTTTTTT.